The rows below give T cell receptor beta chains drawn from one sample of a study of cytomegalovirus exposure and HLA in healthy donors. The assay was immunoSEQ multiplex PCR, and TCRdb's table has in-frame clones only and misses some. This table holds 190,000 or so clones, 75% to 85% found once. Specimen: PBMCs. The receptor source for this set is a boy between 5 and 17 years old in good health and CMV-seronegative. Both conserved end residues are part of each CDR3. A D gene is named only where the DNA matches it firmly. Clone sizes are given selectively: once, few, many, or a class where the clone is expanded.

size	V	D	J	DNA	CDR3
NA	TRBV27	NA	TRBJ2-2	TGTGCCAGCAGTCGGGCAGGGGCGAACACCGGGGAGCTGTTTTTT	CASSRAGANTGELFF
NA	TRBV4-2	NA	TRBJ1-5	TGTGCCAGCGCCGGAGGGGCCAGCAATCAGCCCCAGCATTTT	CASAGGASNQPQHF
few	TRBV25-1	NA	TRBJ1-5	TGTGCCAGCAGTGAATACGAGGGAGTGGGTCAGCCCCAGCATTTT	CASSEYEGVGQPQHF
few	TRBV6-1	NA	TRBJ1-5	TGTGCCAGCAGTGTGGAGGGTCCTTGGGCGAATCAGCCCCAGCATTTT	CASSVEGPWANQPQHF
NA	TRBV5-4	NA	TRBJ1-5	TGTGCCAGCAGCTTGGCGGGCAATCAGCCCCAGCATTTT	CASSLAGNQPQHF
NA	TRBV9	NA	TRBJ1-2	TGTGCCAGCAGCGTAGACCCCCGGGTTACTAAGGGCTACACCTTC	CASSVDPRVTKGYTF
NA	TRBV13	TRBD1	TRBJ2-1	TGTGCCAGCAGCTTATGGACAGGGCTACTTTCTAGCTCCTACAATGAGCAGTTCTTC	CASSLWTGLLSSSYNEQFF
NA	TRBV6-1	TRBD2	TRBJ2-3	TGTGCCAGCAGTGAATTCAGCGGGGGCACAGATACGCAGTATTTT	CASSEFSGGTDTQYF
NA	TRBV19	TRBD1	TRBJ1-2	TGTGCCAGTCGGGACAGGCAAGACCCTAACTATGGCTACACCTTC	CASRDRQDPNYGYTF
NA	TRBV6-6	TRBD1	TRBJ1-2	TGTGCCAGCAGTGCCTGGGACAGGGGAAACTATGGCTACACCTTC	CASSAWDRGNYGYTF
few	TRBV5-4	TRBD2	TRBJ2-3	TGTGCCAGCAGCTTAATAGCGGGTGGGGGGGATACGCAGTATTTT	CASSLIAGGGDTQYF
NA	TRBV7-3	NA	TRBJ2-5	TGTGCCAGCAGCTTAGATTTGGGGGCAGAGACCCAGTACTTC	CASSLDLGAETQYF
once	TRBV27	TRBD1	TRBJ1-2	TGTGCCAGCAGTGTGATGGACAGGGGCGGAGGCTACACCTTC	CASSVMDRGGGYTF
NA	TRBV10-3	NA	TRBJ2-7	TGTGCCATCAGTGATGGAAGCGGCGCGGTCTCCTACGAGCAGTACTTC	CAISDGSGAVSYEQYF
NA	TRBV5-1	TRBD1	TRBJ2-3	TGCGCCAGCAGATTGGACAGGGTGGAGACAGATACGCAGTATTTT	CASRLDRVETDTQYF
once	TRBV7-8	TRBD2	TRBJ2-3	TGTGCCAGCAGCTTAGCTAGCGGGATCACAGATACGCAGTATTTT	CASSLASGITDTQYF
few	TRBV6-1	TRBD2	TRBJ2-3	TGTGCCAGCACAAGGGCGGGGGGTAACACAGATACGCAGTATTTT	CASTRAGGNTDTQYF
NA	TRBV10-3	TRBD1	TRBJ1-1	TGTGCCATCAGTGGGACAGGGGTAACTGAAGCTTTCTTT	CAISGTGVTEAFF
NA	TRBV9	TRBD2	TRBJ2-3	TGTGCCACCTCGGCACGGGGGGGCCTCACAGATACGCAGTATTTT	CATSARGGLTDTQYF
NA	TRBV5-4	NA	TRBJ1-4	TGTGCCAGCAGCTTTGACGGAGCTGCAACTAATGAAAAACTGTTTTTT	CASSFDGAATNEKLFF
NA	TRBV15	TRBD2	TRBJ2-1	TGTGCCACCAGCAGGGACCCCGAATCTAGCGGGGGGGCGTCCTACAATGAGCAGTTCTTC	CATSRDPESSGGASYNEQFF
NA	TRBV6-5	NA	TRBJ1-4	TGTGCCAGCCGGGGGACGCCGAATGAAAAACTGTTTTTT	CASRGTPNEKLFF